Sequencing of this TCR beta chain was carried out in a study of glioma-infiltrating T cells after dendritic cell vaccination. Study observations and caveats: TCR clonality showed no direct relationship with survival.

Germline CDR1 is MNHEY and CDR2 is SMNVEV (reference sequence). The CDR3 sequence is 14 residues long. Trimming pared 2 bases from V and 1 base from J, leaving 6 bases between. The immunoSEQ assay amplified TCRB CDR3 from up to roughly 2 ug DNA. Assay: immunoSEQ multiplex PCR; the TCRdb copy retains only in-frame clones and omits some. The data hold around 60,000 clones, with around nine tenths observed a single time. For this clone: As yet, its antigen is unknown.

Time point given: after dendritic cell vaccination, including at tumor progression/relapse. Before vaccination, two weeks after the third vaccination, and at progression, PBMC were collected. This TCR was recovered from a human donor with glioblastoma. This chain joins TRBV27 and TRBJ1-5; D is ambiguous. The material was blood, obtained after dendritic cell vaccination. CDR3 region: CASSLRVSNQPQHF. The CDR3 region has the DNA TGTGCCAGCAGTTTACGCGTGAGCAATCAGCCCCAGCATTTT.